The text below deals with one TCR beta chain. The data derive from a study of blood T cell repertoires in COVID-19. The germline V gene encodes CDR1 MNHEY and CDR2 SVGAGI. Unmatched junction bases numbered 7, after V lost 8 bases and J lost 9 bases. This CDR3 region has 12 residues. Libraries were prepared by immunoSEQ multiplex PCR; TCRdb keeps only in-frame clonotypes and omits some of them. The sample shows around 130,000 clones, 75% to 90% of them seen only once. The sequencing sample was made of peripheral blood. The clonotype comes from a man in his 60s with active or convalescent COVID-19. The chain employs TRBV6-5 and TRBJ1-5; 7 nucleotides agree with TRBD1. The CDR3 loop reads CASGQDFWPQHF. In nucleotides, the CDR3 is TGTGCCAGCGGACAGGATTTCTGGCCCCAGCATTTT.